This entry features one TCR beta chain sequence. Its matching antigen is unknown. The source of the sample is a study of beta chain features in type 1 diabetes. Study information: Investigators examined 107,917,701 sorted cells across all samples. Findings and limits, study-wide: The study found fewer insertions and more deletions at VDJ junctions in type 1 diabetes patients. The study found that naive, central memory and Treg TCRB repertoires appeared more similar in patients than in healthy donors.

V was trimmed by 8 bases and J by 5 bases, leaving 18 bases between them. Germline lookup yields CDR1 ENHRY and CDR2 SYGVKD. This CDR3 contains 14 residues. Every bit of the isolated RNA underwent reverse transcription, so sequencing read expressed TCRB transcripts. The method was immunoSEQ multiplex PCR; TCRdb's version includes in-frame clones alone and lacks a portion of them. Of 970,000 or so clones listed, about a sixth are singletons. The sequence was collected from a woman aged 18-30 years in good health. The chain uses TRBV10-3 and TRBJ1-1, with a weak D call TRBD1 (6 bases). Sequenced material: naive CD4+ T cells from blood. The CDR3: CAIRDVGGGTEAFF. CDR3 in DNA: TGTGCCATCCGGGATGTCGGGGGCGGGACTGAAGCTTTCTTT.